The clone carrying this T cell receptor (beta chain) is a singleton in its sample. Its antigen is not known. The CDR3 runs to 13 residues. Germline V gene data show CDR1 as MNHNS and CDR2 as SASEGT. V lost 9 bases and J 1 base, leaving 12 bases between the germline ends. Regarding treatment: roughly nine-day PBMC culture with coronavirus spike peptide pools or control peptides (ViraFEST assay). An Oncomine TCR Beta short-read assay was used to sequence the DNA from cultured CD4+ T cells. TCRdb redid the calling of the PCR reads with MiXCR, one entry per CDR3 protein. Among about 20,000 distinct CDR3 sequences listed, roughly 78% were seen once. The record originates from a study of vaccination and CD4 T cells after COVID-19.

The chain is built from TRBV6-1 and TRBJ2-5, with a possible D match to TRBD1 (6 bases). This receptor was obtained from a human donor who received a COVID-19 vaccine. The sample consisted of CD4+ T cells from blood, cultured in vitro, taken after SARS-CoV-2 vaccination. CDR3 protein: CASSRGTQETQYF. The DNA for the CDR3 is TGTGCCAGTTCAAGGGGGACCCAAGAGACCCAGTACTTC.